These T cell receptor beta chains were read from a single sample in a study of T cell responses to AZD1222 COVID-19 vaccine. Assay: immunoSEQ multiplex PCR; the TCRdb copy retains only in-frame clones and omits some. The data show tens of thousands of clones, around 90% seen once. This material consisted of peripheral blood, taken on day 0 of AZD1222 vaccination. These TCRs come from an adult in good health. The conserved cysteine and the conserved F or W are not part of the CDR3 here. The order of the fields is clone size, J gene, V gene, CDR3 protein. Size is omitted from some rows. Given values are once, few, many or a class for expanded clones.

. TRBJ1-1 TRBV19 ASSIKGGLMNTEAF
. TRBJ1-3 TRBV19 ASRPDSASGNTIY
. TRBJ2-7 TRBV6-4 ASRDKFALRRSGSSYEQY
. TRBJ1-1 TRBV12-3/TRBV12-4 ASGTPGQGAF
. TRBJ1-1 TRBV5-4 ASSLDRLNTEAF
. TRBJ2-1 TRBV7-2 ASSLKRQEFFSYNEQF
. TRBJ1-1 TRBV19 ASSIGGGRGTEAF
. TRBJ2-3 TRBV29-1 SVDRADTQY
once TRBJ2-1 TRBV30 AWRTQGQGYNEQF
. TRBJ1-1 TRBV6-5 ASSPGPNTEAF
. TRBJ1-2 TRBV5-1 ASSPAQLTGGDGYT
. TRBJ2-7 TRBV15 ATSRDRGLYEQY
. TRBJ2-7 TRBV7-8 ASSLGGPGSPSYEQY
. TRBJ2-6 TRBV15 ATSPGTGGANVLT
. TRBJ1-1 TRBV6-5 ASSYGMNTEAF
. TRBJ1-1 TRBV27 ASNKAENTEAF
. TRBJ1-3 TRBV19 ASSIGEISGNTIY
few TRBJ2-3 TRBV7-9 ASSLIADYTDTQY
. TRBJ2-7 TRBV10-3 AGDWGEAPSYEQY
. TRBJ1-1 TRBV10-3 AISERQFTEAF
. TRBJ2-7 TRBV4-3 ASSQGYAGLYEQY
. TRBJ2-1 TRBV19 ARVTTSGSDNEQF
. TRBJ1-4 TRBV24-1 ATSDPTGTGDEKLF
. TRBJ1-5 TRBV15 ATSRATGGSNQPQH
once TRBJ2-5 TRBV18 ASSPRVSETQY
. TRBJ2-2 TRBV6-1 ASGDRIYTGELF
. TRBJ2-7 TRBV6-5 ASSYSRQGHYEQY
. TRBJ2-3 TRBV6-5 ASRHTDTQY
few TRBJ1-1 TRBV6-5 ASSYSNPGSPTEAF
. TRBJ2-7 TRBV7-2 ASSPTSGESYEQY
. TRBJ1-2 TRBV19 ASSQGAGGYT
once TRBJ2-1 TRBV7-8 ASSLGQGAHIEQF
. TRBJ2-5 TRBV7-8 ASRWARHQETQY
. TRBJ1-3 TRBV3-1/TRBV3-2 ASSQDIRPGSIDTIY
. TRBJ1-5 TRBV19 ASSITGQGQPQH
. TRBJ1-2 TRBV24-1 ATSDPPENYGYT
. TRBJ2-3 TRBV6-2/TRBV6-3 ASSYPPTDTQY
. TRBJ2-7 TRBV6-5 ASRGTALFEQY
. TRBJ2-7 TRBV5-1 ASSPGQLAGGVEQY
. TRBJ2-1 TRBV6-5 ASTHLNEQF
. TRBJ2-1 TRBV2 ASRSGTSGRHEQF
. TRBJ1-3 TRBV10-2 ASSESVFSGNTIY
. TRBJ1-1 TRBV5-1 ASRPGTWEETEAF
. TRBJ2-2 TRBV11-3 ASSPGSVSTGELF
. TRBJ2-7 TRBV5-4 ASSSYGTSGSYEQY
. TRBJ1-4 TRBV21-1 ASSPRGEGEKLF
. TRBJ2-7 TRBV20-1 SAEGGDEQY
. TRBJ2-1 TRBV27 ASWTSGSIRSYNEQF
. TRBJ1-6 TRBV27 ASQQQRANSPLH
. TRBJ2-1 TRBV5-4 ASSLDDNEQF
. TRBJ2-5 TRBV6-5 ASSRGKETQY
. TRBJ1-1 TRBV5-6 ASSLAAAPSNTEAF
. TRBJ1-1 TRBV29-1 SVVSNTEAF
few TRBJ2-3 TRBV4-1 ASSRDGTQY
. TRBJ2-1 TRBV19 ASSKGTAGGNEQF
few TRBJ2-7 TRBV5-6 ASSYYGGAGEQY
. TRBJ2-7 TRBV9 ASSAILTDRVGKAYEQY
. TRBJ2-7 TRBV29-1 CASGNSEQY
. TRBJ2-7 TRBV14 ASSPDSGRPPYEQY
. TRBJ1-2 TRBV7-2 ASSLGGEVYGYT